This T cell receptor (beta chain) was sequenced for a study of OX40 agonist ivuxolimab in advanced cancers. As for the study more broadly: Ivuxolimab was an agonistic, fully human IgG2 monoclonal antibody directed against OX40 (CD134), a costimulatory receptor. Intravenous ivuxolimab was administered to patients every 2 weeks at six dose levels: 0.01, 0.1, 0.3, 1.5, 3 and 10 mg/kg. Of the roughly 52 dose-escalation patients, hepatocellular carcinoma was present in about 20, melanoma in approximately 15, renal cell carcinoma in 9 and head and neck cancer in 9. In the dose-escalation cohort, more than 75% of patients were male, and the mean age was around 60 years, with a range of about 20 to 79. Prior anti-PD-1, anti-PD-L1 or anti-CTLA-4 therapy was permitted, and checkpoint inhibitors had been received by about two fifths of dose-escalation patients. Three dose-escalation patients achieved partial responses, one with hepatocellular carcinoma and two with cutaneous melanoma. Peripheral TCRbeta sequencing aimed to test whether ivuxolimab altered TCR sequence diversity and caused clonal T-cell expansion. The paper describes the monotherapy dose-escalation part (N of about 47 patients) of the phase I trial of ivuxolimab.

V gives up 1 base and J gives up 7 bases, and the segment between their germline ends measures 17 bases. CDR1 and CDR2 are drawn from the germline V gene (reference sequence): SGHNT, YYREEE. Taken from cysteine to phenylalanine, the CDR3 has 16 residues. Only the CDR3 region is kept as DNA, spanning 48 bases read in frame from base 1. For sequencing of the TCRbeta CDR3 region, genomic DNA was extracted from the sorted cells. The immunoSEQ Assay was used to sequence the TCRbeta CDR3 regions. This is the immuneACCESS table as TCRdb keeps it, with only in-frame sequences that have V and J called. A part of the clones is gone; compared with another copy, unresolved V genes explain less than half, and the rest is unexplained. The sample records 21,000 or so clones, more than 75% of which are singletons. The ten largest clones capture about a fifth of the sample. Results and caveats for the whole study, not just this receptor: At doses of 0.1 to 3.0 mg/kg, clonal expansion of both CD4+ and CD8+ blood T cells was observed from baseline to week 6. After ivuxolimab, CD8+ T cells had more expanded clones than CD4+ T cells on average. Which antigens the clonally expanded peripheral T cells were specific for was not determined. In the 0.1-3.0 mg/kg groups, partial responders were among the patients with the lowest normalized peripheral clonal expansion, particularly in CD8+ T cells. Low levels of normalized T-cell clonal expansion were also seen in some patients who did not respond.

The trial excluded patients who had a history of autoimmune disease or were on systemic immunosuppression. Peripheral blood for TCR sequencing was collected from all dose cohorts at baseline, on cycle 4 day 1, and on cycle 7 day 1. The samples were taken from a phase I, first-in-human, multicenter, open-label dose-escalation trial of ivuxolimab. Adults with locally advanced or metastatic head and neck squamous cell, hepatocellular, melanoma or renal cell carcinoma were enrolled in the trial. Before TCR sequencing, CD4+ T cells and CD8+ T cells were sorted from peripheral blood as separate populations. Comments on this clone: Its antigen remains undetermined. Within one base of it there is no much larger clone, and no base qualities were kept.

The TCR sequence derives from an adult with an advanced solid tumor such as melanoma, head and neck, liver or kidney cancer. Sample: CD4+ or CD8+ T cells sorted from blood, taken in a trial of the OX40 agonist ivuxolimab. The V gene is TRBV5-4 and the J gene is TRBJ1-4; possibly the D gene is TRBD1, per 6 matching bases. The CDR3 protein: CASSLPQGKWSEKLFF. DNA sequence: TGTGCCAGCAGCTTGCCACAGGGAAAGTGGAGTGAAAAACTGTTTTTT. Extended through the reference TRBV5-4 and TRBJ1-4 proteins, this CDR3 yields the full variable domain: ETGVTQSPTHLIKTRGQQVTLRCSSQSGHNTVSWYQQALGQGPQFIFQYYREEENGRGNFPPRFSGLQFPNYSSELNVNALELDDSALYLCASSLPQGKWSEKLFFGSGTQLSVL.